The 32 T cell receptor beta chains listed next were all sequenced from one sample in a study of blood T cell repertoires in COVID-19. Clones were sequenced by immunoSEQ multiplex PCR, and TCRdb holds only the in-frame ones, with some missing. The table includes 150,000 to 200,000 clones, around 90% detected once. Material for sequencing was peripheral blood. The source of these receptors is a man in his sixties with active or convalescent COVID-19.

The chain employs TRBV5-1 and TRBJ2-7; 10 bases match TRBD1. Germline V lookup: CDR1 SGHRS, CDR2 YFSETQ. Unmatched junction bases numbered 11, after V lost 4 bases and J lost 7 bases. The CDR3 covers 15 residues. The CDR3 coding sequence is TGCGCCAGCAGCGACGCCGGGACAGGGGCAGGAGAGCAGTACTTC. Translated, it gives CASSDAGTGAGEQYF.

CDR3 nucleotides: TGTGCCAGTAGTATAGATCTATTGTGGACAGGGGTGAGCTCCTACAATGAGCAGTTCTTC. It encodes CASSIDLLWTGVSSYNEQFF. The chain carries TRBV19 and TRBJ2-1; 9 nucleotides line up with TRBD1. Germline CDR1 and CDR2: LNHDA and SQIVND (reference sequence). After removal of 0 bases from V and 0 bases from J, the junction contained 12 bases not matched to a gene. This CDR3 has 20 residues.

The chain uses TRBV15 and TRBJ1-5; no reliable D call. The CDR3 sequence is 13 residues long. Germline V gene sequence: CDR1 LNHNV, CDR2 YYDKDF (reference sequence). V lost 2 bases and J 3 bases, leaving 5 bases between the germline ends. The CDR3 sequence is CATSRFFNQPQHF. The CDR3 nucleotides read TGTGCCACCAGCAGATTCTTCAATCAGCCCCAGCATTTT.

The chain uses TRBV7-9 and TRBJ2-7, with a tentative D call TRBD1 (6 bases). Between the trimmed V and J ends, which lost 3 bases and 5 bases, there was a span of 11 bases. CDR1 and CDR2 (germline): SEHNR, FQNEAQ (reference sequence). The CDR3 is 13 amino acids. The CDR3 spells CASSFSQGNEQYF. DNA of the CDR3: TGTGCCAGCAGCTTTTCTCAGGGGAACGAGCAGTACTTC. Drawing the rest from reference TRBV7-9 and TRBJ2-7, the complete variable domain is DTGVSQNPRHKITKRGQNVTFRCDPISEHNRLYWYRQTLGQGPEFLTYFQNEAQLEKSRLLSDRFSAERPKGSFSTLEIQRTEQGDSAMYLCASSFSQGNEQYFGPGTRLTVT.

This chain connects TRBV29-1 to TRBJ2-1; TRBD2 matches 7 bases. The CDR3 has 16 residues. CDR1 and CDR2 (germline): SQVTM, ANQGSEA. J was trimmed by 4 bases and V by 6 bases; bases with no gene match: 15. CDR3 in DNA: TGCAGCGTCTTGTTCGCGGGGGACCGATTTTACAATGAGCAGTTCTTC. Protein product: CSVLFAGDRFYNEQFF.

V is TRBV5-4 and J is TRBJ2-1; D gene unclear. The CDR3 runs 11 residues. CDR1 is SGHNT and CDR2 is YYREEE in the germline V gene (reference sequence). V was clipped by 4 bases and J by 8 bases, with 7 bases between them. The DNA for the CDR3 is TGTGCCAGCAGCCTTACGGATGAGCAGTTCTTC. This sequence encodes CASSLTDEQFF.

The chain carries TRBV4-1 and TRBJ1-4; 10 bases map to TRBD1. The CDR3 consists of 20 residues. After removal of 2 bases from V and 8 bases from J, the junction contained 20 bases not matched to a gene. Germline V CDR1 and CDR2: MGHRA, YSYEKL. Written as DNA, the CDR3 is TGCGCCAGCAGCCAACCCCACGGAGGGGACAGGGGCCTTCGGCGAGAAAAACTGTTTTTT. Translation: CASSQPHGGDRGLRREKLFF.

The chain uses TRBV3-1 (or the pseudogene TRBV3-2) and TRBJ2-3; a possible D gene is TRBD1 (6 bases). Trimming stripped 4 bases from V and 1 base from J, with 15 bases between. There are 16 residues in the CDR3. Germline CDR1 LGHDT, CDR2 YNNKEL (reference sequence). CDR3 protein: CASSRAQGSGTDTQYF. The CDR3 coding sequence is TGTGCCAGCAGCCGGGCCCAGGGGTCGGGCACAGATACGCAGTATTTT.

This clone was recorded a few times. The V gene is TRBV4-1, the J gene TRBJ1-5; 10 bases fit TRBD1. Looked up from germline, CDR1 is MGHRA and CDR2 is YSYEKL. This CDR3 is built from 15 residues. V lost 1 base to trimming and J lost 7 bases; unmatched junction nucleotides: 4. Here the CDR3 DNA reads TGCGCCAGCAGCCAAGCGGGGACAGGGGAACAGCCCCAGCATTTT. It is translated as CASSQAGTGEQPQHF.

The rearrangement links TRBV5-1 to TRBJ1-6, with D possibly matching TRBD1 (5 bases). Trimming cost V 7 bases and J 7 bases, with 18 bases left between them. The germline V gene has CDR1 SGHRS and CDR2 YFSETQ. There are 15 residues in the CDR3. The CDR3 loop reads CASAERGDGNSPLHF. In DNA form, the CDR3 reads TGCGCCAGCGCCGAGCGGGGGGATGGAAATTCACCCCTCCACTTT.

The chain couples TRBV2 to TRBJ1-1; D remains unclear. Germline values: CDR1 SNHLY, CDR2 FYNNEI. The V gene lost 8 bases and the J gene lost 6 bases, with 16 bases spanning the gap. This CDR3 has 13 amino acids. Written as DNA, the CDR3 is TGTGCCAGCGAGGTCGGTACGTTCGCTGAAGCTTTCTTT. Translating it yields CASEVGTFAEAFF.

The rearrangement links TRBV2 to TRBJ1-6, with D hard to call. The V gene lost 7 bases and the J gene lost 10 bases, with 11 bases spanning the gap. The germline CDR1 and CDR2 sequences are SNHLY and FYNNEI. This CDR3 comprises 12 residues. Written as DNA, the CDR3 is TGTGCCAGCAAGCGGGAAGAATCACCCCTCCACTTT. Residues: CASKREESPLHF.

The chain combines TRBV15 with TRBJ1-2; D is unclear. This CDR3 spans 13 amino acids. Germline CDR1 is LNHNV and CDR2 is YYDKDF (reference sequence). Trimming stripped 5 bases from V and 0 bases from J, with 7 bases between. CDR3 protein: CATSGGTNYGYTF. The CDR3 DNA follows: TGTGCCACCAGCGGCGGTACTAACTATGGCTACACCTTC. The full variable domain, rest sourced from reference TRBV15 and TRBJ1-2, is DAMVIQNPRYQVTQFGKPVTLSCSQTLNHNVMYWYQQKSSQAPKLLFHYYDKDFNNEADTPDNFQSRRPNTSFCFLDIRSPGLGDTAMYLCATSGGTNYGYTFGSGTRLTVV.

The CDR3 DNA is TGTGCCAGCAGTGAACCCGGGAGCTCTACCTACGAGCAGTACTTC. Translated, it gives CASSEPGSSTYEQYF. The genes are TRBV6-1 and TRBJ2-7, with D perhaps TRBD2 (6 bases). V was shortened by 2 bases and J by 2 bases, with 13 bases between the two germline ends. Germline CDR1 and CDR2: MNHNS and SASEGT. The CDR3 contains 15 residues.

The chain recombines TRBV5-1 with TRBJ1-5; 8 nucleotides align to TRBD1. The V segment lost 3 bases and the J segment 9 bases; nucleotides outside the gene matches: 8. Germline CDR1 and CDR2: SGHRS and YFSETQ. The CDR3 runs to 14 residues. Here the CDR3 DNA reads TGCGCCAGCAGCTCGGGGACAGGCTCGTCGCCCCAGCATTTT. Its translation is CASSSGTGSSPQHF.

The rearrangement links TRBV7-6 to TRBJ2-2, with TRBD1 matching over 9 bases. The V gene end was trimmed by 2 bases and the J gene end by 5 bases; junction bases not matched to a gene: 6. The germline V gene has CDR1 SGHVS and CDR2 FNYEAQ. The CDR3 totals 16 residues. CDR3 residues: CASSLTDRGSTGELFF. DNA for the CDR3: TGTGCCAGCAGCTTAACGGACAGGGGATCTACCGGGGAGCTGTTTTTT.

This chain uses TRBV14 with TRBJ2-1, with D maybe TRBD1 (7 bases). The CDR3 is made up of 13 amino acids. Trimming shortened V by 8 bases and J by 7 bases, and 15 bases separated the two germline ends. Looked up from germline, CDR1 is SGHDN and CDR2 is FVKESK. Here the CDR3 DNA reads TGTGCCAGCGGGAAGCAGGGGGGAAATGAGCAGTTCTTC. This sequence encodes CASGKQGGNEQFF.

The CDR3 region is CASGSHGQGGNTIYF. CDR3 sequence (DNA): TGTGCCAGCGGGAGCCACGGACAGGGAGGAAACACCATATATTTT. The chain uses TRBV2 and TRBJ1-3; 8 bases are shared with TRBD1. This CDR3 contains 15 residues. The V gene end was trimmed by 8 bases and the J gene end by 4 bases; junction bases not matched to a gene: 10. Germline V gene lookup returns CDR1 SNHLY and CDR2 FYNNEI.

The chain recombines TRBV9 with TRBJ1-2, with 7 bases that match TRBD1. The CDR3 loop spans 14 amino acids. V dropped 4 bases and J dropped 7; count of bases not matched to a gene: 10. CDR1 and CDR2 from the germline V gene are SGDLS and YYNGEE. CDR3 bases: TGTGCCAGCAGCCCACCACAGGGGAATCCTGGCTACACCTTC. This sequence encodes CASSPPQGNPGYTF.

The chain combines TRBV5-1 with TRBJ1-1, with 7 bases lining up with TRBD1. From germline, CDR1 is SGHRS and CDR2 YFSETQ. Trimming took 3 bases from V and 1 from J; bases not matched to a gene: 6. This CDR3 has 15 residues. CDR3 sequence: CASSYISGGNTEAFF. Here the CDR3 DNA reads TGCGCCAGCAGCTACATCTCAGGGGGGAACACTGAAGCTTTCTTT. The full variable domain, in which reference TRBV5-1 and TRBJ1-1 provide the parts outside the CDR3, is KAGVTQTPRYLIKTRGQQVTLSCSPISGHRSVSWYQQTPGQGLQFLFEYFSETQRNKGNFPGRFSGRQFSNSRSEMNVSTLELGDSALYLCASSYISGGNTEAFFGQGTRLTVV.

The V gene is TRBV11-2, the J gene TRBJ1-5, with D possibly being TRBD1 (6 bases). CDR1 and CDR2 from the germline V gene are SGHAT and FQNNGV. The CDR3 is made up of 15 amino acids. Trimming removed 0 bases from V and 3 bases from J, with 9 bases in between. The CDR3 protein is CASSLEGGYNQPQHF. The DNA for the CDR3 is TGTGCCAGCAGCTTAGAAGGGGGATACAATCAGCCCCAGCATTTT.

J is TRBJ1-3 and V is TRBV5-8, with 9 bases identical to TRBD1. CDR3 length equals 15 residues. Germline V gives CDR1 SGHTS, CDR2 YDEGEE. V shed 4 bases, J shed 2 bases, and the junction held 4 bases outside the gene matches. CDR3 nucleotides: TGTGCCAGCAGCCGAGGGACAGGGCCTGGAAACACCATATATTTT. Translating it yields CASSRGTGPGNTIYF. The entire variable domain, with the rest obtained from reference TRBV5-8 and TRBJ1-3, is as follows: EAGVTQSPTHLIKTRGQQATLRCSPISGHTSVYWYQQALGLGLQFLLWYDEGEERNRGNFPPRFSGRQFPNYSSELNVNALELEDSALYLCASSRGTGPGNTIYFGEGSWLTVV.

This clone was observed once. J is TRBJ1-1 and V is TRBV11-2; no firm D call. V was clipped by 5 bases and J by 2 bases, with 6 bases between them. Germline V gene sequence: CDR1 SGHAT, CDR2 FQNNGV. The CDR3 is 12 amino acids. The DNA of the CDR3 is TGTGCCAGCAGCACGAGTAACACTGAAGCTTTCTTT. Its protein is CASSTSNTEAFF. The full variable domain, completed using reference TRBV11-2 and TRBJ1-1, is EAGVAQSPRYKIIEKRQSVAFWCNPISGHATLYWYQQILGQGPKLLIQFQNNGVVDDSQLPKDRFSAERLKGVDSTLKIQPAKLEDSAVYLCASSTSNTEAFFGQGTRLTVV.

This chain connects TRBV5-4 to TRBJ2-1; D gene ambiguous. V was shortened by 0 bases and J by 7 bases, with 8 bases between the two germline ends. Germline V gene data show CDR1 as SGHNT and CDR2 as YYREEE (reference sequence). The CDR3 runs to 13 residues. The CDR3 reads CASSLAPQNEQFF. The CDR3 bases are TGTGCCAGCAGCTTGGCCCCCCAGAATGAGCAGTTCTTC.

This chain uses TRBV5-1 with TRBJ2-1, with 9 bases fitting TRBD1. Germline assignment: CDR1 SGHRS and CDR2 YFSETQ. The length of the CDR3 is 16 residues. The J segment lost 5 bases and the V segment lost 4 bases, leaving 10 bases of the junction unmatched. The chain's CDR3 is CASSPQGAQGNNEQFF. CDR3 nucleotides: TGCGCCAGCAGCCCACAGGGGGCGCAAGGGAACAATGAGCAGTTCTTC.

The chain joins TRBV5-4 to TRBJ1-3, with TRBD1 matching over 8 bases. Germline V gene lookup returns CDR1 SGHNT and CDR2 YYREEE (reference sequence). Trimming took 4 bases from V and 2 from J; bases not matched to a gene: 5. This CDR3 is built from 15 residues. CDR3 coding DNA: TGTGCCAGCAGCCCGGAGACAGGGGCTGGAAACACCATATATTTT. This encodes CASSPETGAGNTIYF. Based on the CDR3 plus reference TRBV5-4 and TRBJ1-3, the full variable domain is ETGVTQSPTHLIKTRGQQVTLRCSSQSGHNTVSWYQQALGQGPQFIFQYYREEENGRGNFPPRFSGLQFPNYSSELNVNALELDDSALYLCASSPETGAGNTIYFGEGSWLTVV.

This chain joins TRBV11-2 and TRBJ2-7; weak D call: TRBD2 (6 bases). The CDR3 consists of 16 residues. Germline assignment: CDR1 SGHAT and CDR2 FQNNGV. Trimming shortened V by 6 bases and J by 3 bases, and 21 bases separated the two germline ends. CDR3 DNA sequence: TGTGCCAGCAGGCGCGCGGGGCAGGCAAGGAACTACGAGCAGTACTTC. This sequence encodes CASRRAGQARNYEQYF.

The gene calls are TRBV4-2 and TRBJ1-1; D is ambiguous. The CDR3 sequence is 15 residues long. Germline CDR1 LGHNA, CDR2 YNFKEQ. V gave up 4 bases and J gave up 0 bases, with 12 bases separating them. The CDR3 reads CASSPDGLMNTEAFF. CDR3 bases: TGTGCCAGCAGCCCGGACGGACTGATGAACACTGAAGCTTTCTTT.

The chain has TRBV6-5 and TRBJ1-3; D gene ambiguous. The CDR3 sequence is 12 residues long. Germline V lookup: CDR1 MNHEY, CDR2 SVGAGI. Trimming cost V 11 bases and J 4 bases, with 12 bases left between them. CDR3 sequence: CAVEGNGNTIYF. CDR3 sequence (DNA): TGTGCCGTGGAGGGTAACGGAAACACCATATATTTT.

In its sample, this clone was seen a few times. The genes are TRBV6-5 and TRBJ1-3; 8 nucleotides agree with TRBD1. The length of the CDR3 is 14 residues. Trimming removed 7 bases from V and 5 bases from J; junction bases left unmatched: 7. The V gene's germline CDR1 is MNHEY and CDR2 SVGAGI. The CDR3 spells CASTLDRGRNTIYF. The CDR3 nucleotides are TGTGCCAGCACCTTAGACAGGGGAAGAAACACCATATATTTT.

The V call is TRBV5-1, the J call TRBJ1-1; D unclear. This CDR3 comprises 13 residues. CDR1 and CDR2 (germline): SGHRS, YFSETQ. V was pared by 3 bases and J by 4 bases, with 10 bases between. CDR3 in amino acids: CASSSQALTEAFF. The CDR3 DNA reads as TGCGCCAGCAGCTCTCAAGCCCTCACTGAAGCTTTCTTT.

The rearrangement joins TRBV3-1 (or the pseudogene TRBV3-2) to TRBJ2-3, with D possibly being TRBD2 (5 bases). The CDR3 runs 13 residues. Germline V gene lookup returns CDR1 LGHDT and CDR2 YNNKEL (reference sequence). The V and J ends lost 7 bases and 2 bases respectively, with 10 bases between them. The CDR3 coding sequence is TGTGCCAGCAAGAAGCGGCTCACAGATACGCAGTATTTT. Its protein product is CASKKRLTDTQYF.